Reported below is one T cell receptor (beta chain). Trimming at V came to 4 bases and at J to 0 bases, leaving 3 bases not matched to a gene. The length of the CDR3 is 14 residues. The germline CDR1 and CDR2 sequences are SEHNR and FQNEAQ (reference sequence). Reverse transcription of roughly 0.45 to 1 ug RNA used random hexamers. TCRdb reanalysed the immunoSEQ multiplex PCR reads using MiXCR and keeps one entry per CDR3 protein. The repertoire holds 84,000 or so distinct CDR3 sequences, with approximately 95% as singletons. This specimen comes from a study of CD8 T cells in Susac syndrome. The chain carries TRBV7-9 and TRBJ2-7, with 7 bases lining up with TRBD2. Sequencing was performed on CD8+ T cells from PBMCs. The receptor was derived from a human donor with Susac syndrome. The CDR3, as DNA: TGTGCCAGCAGCTCGCGGGAGAGCTCCTACGAGCAGTACTTC. Translating gives CASSSRESSYEQYF.